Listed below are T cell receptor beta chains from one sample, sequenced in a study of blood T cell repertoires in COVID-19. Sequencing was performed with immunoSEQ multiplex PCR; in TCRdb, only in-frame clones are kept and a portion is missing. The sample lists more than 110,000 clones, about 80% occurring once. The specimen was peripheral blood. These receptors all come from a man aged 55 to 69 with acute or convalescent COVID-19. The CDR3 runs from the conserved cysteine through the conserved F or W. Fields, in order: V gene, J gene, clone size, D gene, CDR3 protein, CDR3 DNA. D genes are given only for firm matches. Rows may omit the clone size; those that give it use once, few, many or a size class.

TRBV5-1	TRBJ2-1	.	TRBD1	CASSTQRQGLGEQFF	TGCGCCAGCAGCACCCAGAGACAGGGGTTGGGTGAGCAGTTCTTC
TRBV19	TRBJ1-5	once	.	CATQQGQGGLLGNQPQHF	TGTGCCACCCAGCAAGGGCAGGGTGGGCTATTGGGTAATCAGCCCCAGCATTTT
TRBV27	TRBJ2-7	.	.	CASSLGQNGEQYF	TGTGCCAGCAGTTTAGGGCAGAACGGCGAGCAGTACTTC
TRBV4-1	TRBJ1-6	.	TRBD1	CASSQLRDSKSPLHF	TGCGCCAGCAGCCAATTGAGGGACAGTAAATCACCCCTCCACTTT
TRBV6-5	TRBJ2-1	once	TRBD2	CASSYSPSGMNEQFF	TGTGCCAGCAGTTACTCTCCTAGCGGGATGAATGAGCAGTTCTTC
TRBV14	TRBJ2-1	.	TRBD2	CASSLLGTSGLYNEQFF	TGTGCCAGCAGCCTTCTCGGGACTAGCGGGTTGTACAATGAGCAGTTCTTC
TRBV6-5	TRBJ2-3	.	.	CASSSPPADTQYF	TGTGCCAGCAGTTCCCCTCCCGCGGATACGCAGTATTTT
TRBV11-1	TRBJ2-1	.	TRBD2	CASSLGGGPYNEQFF	TGTGCCAGCAGCTTAGGCGGGGGTCCTTACAATGAGCAGTTCTTC
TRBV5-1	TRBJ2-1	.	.	CASSLGDLPNEQFF	TGCGCCAGCAGCTTAGGGGACTTACCCAATGAGCAGTTCTTC
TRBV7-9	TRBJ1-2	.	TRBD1	CASSPPRDSYGYTF	TGTGCCAGCAGCCCACCCCGGGACAGCTATGGCTACACCTTC
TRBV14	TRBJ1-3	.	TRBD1	CASSQQGARSGNTIYF	TGTGCCAGCAGCCAGCAGGGGGCCCGCTCTGGAAACACCATATATTTT
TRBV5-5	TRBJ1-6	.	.	CASSLGAGVGSPLHF	TGTGCCAGCAGCTTGGGAGCAGGGGTGGGTTCACCCCTCCACTTT
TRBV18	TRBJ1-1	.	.	CASLPGRGNTEAFF	TGTGCCAGCTTACCGGGTCGAGGGAACACTGAAGCTTTCTTT
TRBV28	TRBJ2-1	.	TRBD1	CASGTTGAEHNEQFF	TGTGCCAGCGGTACGACAGGGGCAGAACACAATGAGCAGTTCTTC
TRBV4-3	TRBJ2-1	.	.	CASSDLLASEQFF	TGCGCCAGCAGTGACTTGCTAGCAAGTGAGCAGTTCTTC
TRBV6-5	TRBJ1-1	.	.	CASSLGRTGEAFF	TGTGCCAGCAGCCTTGGGAGGACCGGGGAAGCTTTCTTT